A selection of T cell receptor beta chains follows, all from one sample in a study of blood T cell repertoires in COVID-19. This table comes from immunoSEQ multiplex PCR, and its TCRdb copy is limited to in-frame clones, with some not included. Of approximately 400,000 clones listed, approximately 91% are singletons. The material sequenced was PBMCs or T cells enriched from blood (not recorded which). These receptor sequences come from a woman between 40 and 55 years old who had been exposed to COVID-19. CDR3s include the opening cysteine and the closing phenylalanine or tryptophan. A D gene is named only where the DNA matches it firmly. The size field is filled for only some rows; it gives once, few, many or a size class.

J | V | length | size | D | DNA | CDR3
TRBJ2-2 | TRBV18 | 17 | . | . | TGTGCCAGCTCACCACAACTTAGCGGTACGAACACCGGGGAGCTGTTTTTT | CASSPQLSGTNTGELFF
TRBJ2-7 | TRBV18 | 15 | once | . | TGTGCCAGCTCACCAAATACAGCAGCCGCCTACGAGCAGTACTTC | CASSPNTAAAYEQYF
TRBJ1-6 | TRBV11-2 | 14 | . | . | TGTGCCAGCAGCTTACGACAGGTGAATTCACCCCTCCACTTT | CASSLRQVNSPLHF
TRBJ2-1 | TRBV29-1 | 14 | . | . | TGCAGCGGCCTGAAGAGTGGGCTCACCAATGAGCAGTTCTTC | CSGLKSGLTNEQFF
TRBJ2-1 | TRBV5-1 | 16 | . | . | TGCGCCAGCAGCTGGGGGACAAAGAGCTCCTACAATGAGCAGTTCTTC | CASSWGTKSSYNEQFF
TRBJ2-1 | TRBV9 | 17 | . | TRBD2 | TGTGCCAGCAGCTTCCAGACTAGCGGGGGGGCCGGGTATGAGCAGTTCTTC | CASSFQTSGGAGYEQFF
TRBJ1-5 | TRBV5-8 | 13 | . | . | TGTGCCAGCAGCCATCGGGGGGACCAGCCCCAGCATTTT | CASSHRGDQPQHF
TRBJ2-1 | TRBV4-3 | 19 | . | TRBD2 | TGCGCCAGCAGCCGCACGGAACTAGCGGGAGGAAGGTCCTACAATGAGCAGTTCTTC | CASSRTELAGGRSYNEQFF
TRBJ1-5 | TRBV12-5 | 14 | . | TRBD1 | TGTGCTAGTGGTTTAGGGGGCAGAGATCAGCCCCAGCATTTT | CASGLGGRDQPQHF
TRBJ1-3 | TRBV9 | 15 | few | . | TGTGCCAGCAGCGCTCGGACAGATTCTGGAAACACCATATATTTT | CASSARTDSGNTIYF
TRBJ1-6 | TRBV3-1/TRBV3-2 | 15 | . | TRBD1 | TGTGCCAGCAGCCAAATGGGACAGCCGAATTCACCCCTCCACTTT | CASSQMGQPNSPLHF
TRBJ1-1 | TRBV5-5 | 15 | . | . | TGTGCCAGCACCCTCGGGGGGATTATGAACACTGAAGCTTTCTTT | CASTLGGIMNTEAFF
TRBJ2-1 | TRBV10-1 | 11 | . | . | TGCGCCAGCAGGGACCGACAGGAGCAGTTCTTC | CASRDRQEQFF
TRBJ2-5 | TRBV19 | 13 | . | . | TGTGCCAGTAGTACGACAGCGCAAGAGACCCAGTACTTC | CASSTTAQETQYF
TRBJ2-1 | TRBV12-5 | 15 | . | . | TGTGCTAGTGGTTCCCCTCAGGGGCGCAGGGGTGAGCAGTTCTTC | CASGSPQGRRGEQFF
TRBJ2-7 | TRBV5-1 | 15 | . | TRBD2 | TGCGCCAGCAGCTTGGGAGGCGGGAGATTTACCGAGCAGTACTTC | CASSLGGGRFTEQYF
TRBJ1-2 | TRBV7-2 | 16 | . | . | TGTGCCAGCAGCTTAACGCCGTTTCTCAATACTTATGGCTACACCTTC | CASSLTPFLNTYGYTF
TRBJ2-7 | TRBV7-9 | 15 | . | TRBD1 | TGTGCCAGCAGCCAAGTGACGGGACAGGGATACGAGCAGTACTTC | CASSQVTGQGYEQYF
TRBJ1-1 | TRBV30 | 13 | . | . | TGTGCCTGGAGTAAGGACACGAACACTGAAGCTTTCTTT | CAWSKDTNTEAFF
TRBJ1-1 | TRBV7-8 | 14 | . | TRBD1 | TGTGCCAGCAGCTTAACAGGGGAGGTCGCTGAAGCTTTCTTT | CASSLTGEVAEAFF
TRBJ2-3 | TRBV9 | 13 | . | . | TGTGCCAGCAGCGGCACTTTCACAGATACGCAGTATTTT | CASSGTFTDTQYF
TRBJ1-6 | TRBV27 | 14 | . | . | TGTGCCTCGGCGGCGAGCTCCTATAATTCACCCCTCCACTTT | CASAASSYNSPLHF
TRBJ1-6 | TRBV6-6 | 15 | . | . | TGTGCCAGCAGAACCACAGGGAACCGTAATTCACCCCTCCACTTT | CASRTTGNRNSPLHF
TRBJ1-1 | TRBV10-3 | 17 | . | TRBD1 | TGTGCCATCAGTGCTCGAGGGGGCGACCTTATGAACACTGAAGCTTTCTTT | CAISARGGDLMNTEAFF
TRBJ2-1 | TRBV9 | 17 | few | TRBD2 | TGTGCCAGCAGCCCCACGGGGCGGGGGAGCTCCTACAATGAGCAGTTCTTC | CASSPTGRGSSYNEQFF
TRBJ2-1 | TRBV19 | 15 | . | TRBD2 | TGTGCCAGTAGCACAGGACTAGCGGGAGTCAATGAGCAGTTCTTC | CASSTGLAGVNEQFF
TRBJ1-6 | TRBV3-1/TRBV3-2 | 16 | . | TRBD1 | TGTGCCAGCAGCCATCCCGGGACAGGGACTAATTCACCCCTCCACTTT | CASSHPGTGTNSPLHF
TRBJ2-4 | TRBV19 | 20 | . | TRBD1 | TGTGCCAGTAGTACCCGGACAGGGAAAAACGTTGTGGCGGCCAAAAACATTCAGTACTTC | CASSTRTGKNVVAAKNIQYF